One sample yielded the 24 T cell receptor beta chains listed below, sequenced in a study of Ad26.COV2.S vaccination and SARS-CoV-2 variants. Data came from immunoSEQ multiplex PCR; TCRdb stores just in-frame clones and leaves some out. The repertoire holds around 350,000 clones, with under 95% as singletons. The sequencing used peripheral blood, collected after recovery from COVID-19. The receptors derive from a human donor who had recovered from COVID-19.

The rearrangement uses TRBV19 and TRBJ1-2; D is possibly TRBD1 (6 bases). The CDR3 length is 16 residues. V lost 4 bases, J lost 8 bases, and 23 bases lay in between. The germline CDR1 and CDR2 sequences are LNHDA and SQIVND (reference sequence). This chain's CDR3 is CASSTITGLPAYGYTF. As DNA, the CDR3 is TGTGCCAGTAGTACTATCACAGGGCTTCCCGCTTACGGCTACACCTTC.

This chain uses TRBV3-1 (or the pseudogene TRBV3-2) with TRBJ2-7; D remains ambiguous. V shed 0 bases and J shed 2 bases, with 2 bases lying between them. The V gene's germline CDR1 is LGHDT and CDR2 YNNKEL (reference sequence). CDR3 length: 12 amino acids. This chain's CDR3 is CASSQDTYEQYF. CDR3 DNA: TGTGCCAGCAGCCAAGACACCTACGAGCAGTACTTC.

This chain links TRBV5-1 with TRBJ1-1; 8 bases map to TRBD1. V was pared by 0 bases and J by 1 base, with 5 bases of the junction left unmatched. The CDR3 sequence is 16 residues long. CDR1 SGHRS and CDR2 YFSETQ come from the germline V gene. The CDR3 loop reads CASSLGGQAANTEAFF. CDR3 coding DNA: TGCGCCAGCAGCTTGGGGGGACAGGCAGCGAACACTGAAGCTTTCTTT.

The genes are TRBV27 and TRBJ2-6; maybe TRBD1 (6 bases). The CDR3 has 16 amino acids. Germline CDR1 is MNHEY and CDR2 is SMNVEV (reference sequence). The V and J ends lost 0 bases and 1 base respectively, with 7 bases between them. The CDR3 loop reads CASSLSGTSGANVLTF. The DNA for the CDR3 is TGTGCCAGCAGTTTATCCGGGACATCTGGGGCCAACGTCCTGACTTTC. Supplemented by reference TRBV27 and TRBJ2-6, the full variable domain reads EAQVTQNPRYLITVTGKKLTVTCSQNMNHEYMSWYRQDPGLGLRQIYYSMNVEVTDKGDVPEGYKVSRKEKRNFPLILESPSPNQTSLYFCASSLSGTSGANVLTFGAGSRLTVL.

The chain uses TRBV7-9 and TRBJ2-7; 8 bases are shared with TRBD1. CDR1 and CDR2 (germline): SEHNR, FQNEAQ (reference sequence). CDR3 size: 13 residues. Germline trimming cut 6 bases from V and 2 bases from J; bases unmatched to any gene: 3. Written as DNA, the CDR3 is TGTGCCAGCAGAGGACAGGGAACCTACGAGCAGTACTTC. It encodes CASRGQGTYEQYF.

This clone was detected once. The V and J genes are TRBV9 and TRBJ2-5, with TRBD2 as a possible D gene (5 bases). Germline CDR1 reads SGDLS; CDR2 reads YYNGEE. V was pared by 0 bases and J by 1 base, with 10 bases between. The length of the CDR3 is 15 residues. The CDR3 nucleotides read TGTGCCAGCAGCGTAGATATAGCGCCCCAAGAGACCCAGTACTTC. This sequence encodes CASSVDIAPQETQYF.

The chain links TRBV27 to TRBJ1-4; D call uncertain. Germline V gives CDR1 MNHEY, CDR2 SMNVEV (reference sequence). The CDR3 is made up of 13 amino acids. Trimming took 6 bases from V and 11 from J, leaving 16 bases between them. The CDR3 DNA sequence: TGTGCCAGCAGCGAGAGGGAAGAGCGGAAACTGTTTTTT. Translated: CASSEREERKLFF.

J is TRBJ1-2 and V is TRBV29-1, with D perhaps TRBD1 (5 bases). Trimming left V 6 bases short and J 0 bases short, with 14 bases between. The CDR3 runs to 14 residues. Germline values: CDR1 SQVTM, CDR2 ANQGSEA. The CDR3 DNA sequence: TGCAGCGTGCCCCTCCGCAGGGCTAACTATGGCTACACCTTC. Residues: CSVPLRRANYGYTF.

This chain joins TRBV7-9 and TRBJ2-3, with 9 bases lining up with TRBD1. Germline V gives CDR1 SEHNR, CDR2 FQNEAQ (reference sequence). V shed 3 bases, J shed 3 bases, and the junction held 7 bases outside the gene matches. The CDR3 is 16 residues long. The CDR3 nucleotides read TGTGCCAGCAGCTTGCCCCGGGACAGGGATACAGATACGCAGTATTTT. Translating gives CASSLPRDRDTDTQYF.

This chain joins TRBV28 and TRBJ2-1, with D hard to call. The ends were cut back, 5 bases at V and 9 bases at J, with 17 bases in the middle. Germline V gene lookup returns CDR1 MDHEN and CDR2 SYDVKM. This CDR3 spans 14 amino acids. In DNA form, the CDR3 reads TGTGCCAGCAGTCCCCCGCCTCCCCCATTTGAGCAGTTCTTC. This translates into CASSPPPPPFEQFF. Combining the CDR3 with reference TRBV28 and TRBJ2-1 gives the whole variable domain DVKVTQSSRYLVKRTGEKVFLECVQDMDHENMFWYRQDPGLGLRLIYFSYDVKMKEKGDIPEGYSVSREKKERFSLILESASTNQTSMYLCASSPPPPPFEQFFGPGTRLTVL.

The chain is built from TRBV7-3 and TRBJ2-7; no clear D. Deletions cut 5 bases from V and 3 bases from J, with 14 bases between. The germline V gene encodes CDR1 SGHTA and CDR2 FQGTGA. This CDR3 region has 14 residues. In nucleotides, the CDR3 is TGTGCCAGCAGCCCCGGACCCGTCAACTACGAGCAGTACTTC. Encoded protein: CASSPGPVNYEQYF.

This chain connects TRBV7-2 to TRBJ2-3; 7 nucleotides line up with TRBD1. V shed 1 base, J shed 4 bases, and the junction held 5 bases outside the gene matches. Germline CDR1 and CDR2: SGHTA and FQGNSA. This CDR3 spans 15 amino acids. CDR3 DNA sequence: TGTGCCAGCAGCTTAGGGGGACAGTCTTCAGATACGCAGTATTTT. Encoded protein: CASSLGGQSSDTQYF.

J is TRBJ1-2 and V is TRBV15, with no clear D. Germline V gene lookup returns CDR1 LNHNV and CDR2 YYDKDF (reference sequence). CDR3 length equals 13 residues. The V gene lost 0 bases and the J gene lost 6 bases, with 8 bases spanning the gap. For the CDR3, the DNA is TGTGCCACCAGCAGAGATCTGGAGGATGGCTACACCTTC. As protein: CATSRDLEDGYTF.

This rearrangement joins TRBV29-1 to TRBJ1-1; D is unclear. The CDR3 runs 12 residues. Per germline, CDR1 SQVTM and CDR2 ANQGSEA. Between the trimmed V and J ends, which lost 7 bases and 1 base, there was a span of 10 bases. The CDR3 sequence: CSALGWNTEAFF. CDR3 coding DNA: TGCAGCGCCCTCGGATGGAACACTGAAGCTTTCTTT.

The chain uses TRBV5-8 and TRBJ2-3, with TRBD2 matching 7 bases. Trimming removed 0 bases from V and 2 bases from J; junction bases left unmatched: 6. Germline CDR1 is SGHTS and CDR2 is YDEGEE. This CDR3 spans 16 amino acids. CDR3 in amino acids: CASSLGRGELTDTQYF. The CDR3, as DNA: TGTGCCAGCAGCTTGGGCCGGGGGGAACTCACAGATACGCAGTATTTT.

The rearrangement links TRBV7-8 to TRBJ1-2; 9 nucleotides agree with TRBD1. The germline CDR1 and CDR2 sequences are SGHVS and FQNEAQ. This CDR3 spans 15 amino acids. Germline trimming cut 5 bases from V and 4 bases from J; bases unmatched to any gene: 8. The CDR3 DNA reads as TGTGCCAGCAGCCCGGGGACAGGGAAACTCTATGGCTACACCTTC. Amino acid sequence: CASSPGTGKLYGYTF. Full variable domain (outside the CDR3, taken from reference TRBV7-8 and TRBJ1-2): GAGVSQSPRYKVAKRGQDVALRCDPISGHVSLFWYQQALGQGPEFLTYFQNEAQLDKSGLPSDRFFAERPEGSVSTLKIQRTQQEDSAVYLCASSPGTGKLYGYTFGSGTRLTVV.

The V call is TRBV7-9, the J call TRBJ1-5, with D possibly being TRBD1 (5 bases). Germline-derived CDR1 and CDR2 are SEHNR and FQNEAQ (reference sequence). The CDR3 has 14 residues. Trimming pared 1 base from V and 7 bases from J, leaving 11 bases between. The DNA for the CDR3 is TGTGCCAGCAGCTTAGGAGACAGCGACCAGCCCCAGCATTTT. Translation: CASSLGDSDQPQHF. Supplemented by reference TRBV7-9 and TRBJ1-5, the full variable domain reads DTGVSQNPRHKITKRGQNVTFRCDPISEHNRLYWYRQTLGQGPEFLTYFQNEAQLEKSRLLSDRFSAERPKGSFSTLEIQRTEQGDSAMYLCASSLGDSDQPQHFGDGTRLSIL.

The rearrangement links TRBV18 to TRBJ2-2; D is tentatively TRBD1 or TRBD2 (5 bases each). From germline, CDR1 is KGHSH and CDR2 LQKENI. V lost 3 bases, J lost 6 bases, and 17 bases lay in between. The CDR3 is made up of 16 amino acids. Written as DNA, the CDR3 is TGTGCCAGCTCACCCACCGTTGGGGGTAACGCCGGGGAGCTGTTTTTT. Its protein is CASSPTVGGNAGELFF. The full variable domain, with the rest looked up from reference TRBV18 and TRBJ2-2, is NAGVMQNPRHLVRRRGQEARLRCSPMKGHSHVYWYRQLPEEGLKFMVYLQKENIIDESGMPKERFSAEFPKEGPSILRIQQVVRGDSAAYFCASSPTVGGNAGELFFGEGSRLTVL.

V usage is TRBV9 and J usage is TRBJ1-1; no reliable D call. CDR1 SGDLS and CDR2 YYNGEE come from the germline V gene. This CDR3 is 14 amino acids long. V lost 0 bases and J lost 2, with 8 bases in between. In DNA form, the CDR3 reads TGTGCCAGCAGCGTAGTTGCGGATAACACTGAAGCTTTCTTT. Translation: CASSVVADNTEAFF.

The rearrangement uses TRBV20-1 and TRBJ2-1, with 11 bases fitting TRBD2. J was trimmed by 13 bases and V by 3 bases; bases with no gene match: 5. The CDR3 is 12 amino acids. Germline V gene sequence: CDR1 DFQATT, CDR2 SNEGSKA (reference sequence). CDR3 DNA: TGCAGTGCTAGTCCCGGGACTAGCGGACAGTTCTTC. Encoded protein: CSASPGTSGQFF.

J is TRBJ1-1 and V is TRBV18, with a weak D call TRBD1 (5 bases). Germline CDR1 reads KGHSH; CDR2 reads LQKENI. V shed 3 bases and J shed 7 bases, with 15 bases lying between them. CDR3 length equals 14 residues. The chain's CDR3 is CASSPDDRTIEAFF. The CDR3 DNA reads as TGTGCCAGCTCACCCGATGACAGAACCATTGAAGCTTTCTTT.

The rearrangement links TRBV19 to TRBJ2-7; no clear D gene. The CDR3 runs 15 residues. Trimming shortened V by 3 bases and J by 0 bases, and 12 bases separated the two germline ends. Germline V gene data show CDR1 as LNHDA and CDR2 as SQIVND (reference sequence). CDR3 bases: TGTGCCAGTAGTATTAAGACTGCTAGCTCCTACGAGCAGTACTTC. It specifies CASSIKTASSYEQYF.

The genes are TRBV9 and TRBJ2-7; 7 bases map to TRBD1. The CDR3 is 14 amino acids. From germline, CDR1 is SGDLS and CDR2 YYNGEE. The ends lost 5 bases at V and 3 bases at J; junction bases unmatched: 8. The CDR3 sequence is CASSGTVPSYEQYF. The CDR3 DNA reads TGTGCCAGCAGTGGGACAGTTCCCAGCTACGAGCAGTACTTC.

The gene calls are TRBV6-5 and TRBJ1-2; tentative D call: TRBD1 (6 bases). Between the trimmed V and J ends, which lost 6 bases and 5 bases, there was a span of 16 bases. Germline V gene lookup returns CDR1 MNHEY and CDR2 SVGAGI. The CDR3 totals 14 residues. CDR3 nucleotide sequence: TGTGCCAGCAGGGGGGCAGGGTTTTTATATGGCTACACCTTC. Encoded protein: CASRGAGFLYGYTF.